This is a list of T cell receptor beta chains from one sample in a study of T cells in Graves' hyperthyroidism and ophthalmopathy. TCRdb re-called the multiplex PCR reads through MiXCR, storing one row per CDR3 protein. The sample lists 460,000 or so distinct CDR3 sequences; around 14% were seen once. The source material was blood. The origin of the receptors is a woman under 30 with Graves' hyperthyroidism. CDR3s include the opening cysteine and the closing phenylalanine or tryptophan. The D gene is left open where the match is weak. Some rows have no size entry. The others give once, few or many, or a class for an expanded clone.

J gene	clone size	V gene	D gene	CDR3 protein	CDR3 DNA
TRBJ1-3	few	TRBV27	TRBD1	CASRRQGSGNTIYF	TGTGCCAGCAGAAGACAGGGATCCGGAAACACCATATATTTT
TRBJ2-4	many	TRBV5-1	-	CASADGGIQYF	TGCGCCAGTGCGGACGGGGGCATTCAGTACTTC
TRBJ1-3	few	TRBV4-1	-	CASSQDQFSGNTIYF	TGCGCCAGCAGCCAAGATCAGTTTTCGGGAAACACCATATATTTT
TRBJ1-1	many	TRBV6-6	-	CASSYSIGVAEAFF	TGTGCCAGCAGTTACTCGATAGGAGTCGCTGAAGCTTTCTTT
TRBJ2-5	few	TRBV5-1	TRBD2	CASRIAGGPETQYF	TGCGCCAGCAGGATAGCGGGAGGGCCGGAGACCCAGTACTTC
TRBJ1-6	many	TRBV30	-	CACRGGGNSPLHF	TGTGCCTGCCGAGGAGGGGGTAATTCACCCCTCCACTTT
TRBJ2-1	many	TRBV6-1	TRBD2	CASVIAGGLINEQFF	TGTGCCAGCGTTATAGCGGGAGGGTTAATTAATGAGCAGTTCTTC
TRBJ1-5	-	TRBV2	-	CASLGAGDQPQHF	TGTGCCAGCCTAGGGGCAGGGGATCAGCCCCAGCATTTT
TRBJ1-5	many	TRBV29-1	-	CSVRTDNQPQHF	TGCAGCGTTCGGACGGACAATCAACCCCAGCATTTT
TRBJ1-1	-	TRBV10-1	-	CASSDQATKNTEAFF	TGCGCCAGCAGTGACCAGGCCACAAAGAACACTGAAGCTTTCTTT
TRBJ2-2	many	TRBV27	-	CASSRTGHNGELFF	TGTGCCAGCAGCCGGACGGGACATAACGGAGAGCTGTTTTTT
TRBJ2-5	many	TRBV12-5	-	CASGLGLQETQYF	TGTGCTAGTGGTTTGGGGCTCCAAGAGACCCAGTACTTC
TRBJ2-5	many	TRBV12-3/TRBV12-4	-	CASTPPGRGWRETQYF	TGTGCCAGCACCCCACCCGGCCGGGGCTGGCGGGAGACCCAGTACTTC
TRBJ2-5	few	TRBV4-2	TRBD2	CASSLGASGRVAVGSIETQYF	TGTGCCAGCAGCCTTGGAGCTAGCGGTAGAGTGGCGGTGGGGTCGATTGAGACCCAGTACTTC
TRBJ1-2	-	TRBV7-9	-	CASSSRDIAAYGYTF	TGTGCCAGCAGCTCCAGGGACATAGCAGCCTATGGCTACACCTTC
TRBJ2-5	many	TRBV11-2	-	CASRPTSETQYF	TGTGCCAGCAGGCCTACTTCGGAGACCCAGTACTTC
TRBJ1-1	many	TRBV6-1	-	CASSEAFF	TGTGCCAGCAGTGAAGCTTTCTTT
TRBJ2-3	many	TRBV10-3	-	CAISESRVDTQYF	TGTGCCATCAGTGAGTCACGGGTAGATACGCAGTATTTT
TRBJ2-1	few	TRBV6-1	TRBD2	CASSPQPGGAGGNEQFF	TGTGCCAGCAGTCCCCAACCGGGGGGGGCGGGGGGGAATGAGCAGTTCTTC
TRBJ2-1	few	TRBV29-1	-	CSVGPSDNEQFF	TGCAGCGTTGGACCCTCCGACAATGAGCAGTTCTTC
TRBJ2-3	-	TRBV7-3	TRBD1	CASSSGQGAGTDTQYF	TGTGCCAGCAGCTCCGGACAGGGGGCAGGCACAGATACGCAGTATTTT
TRBJ1-1	-	TRBV28	TRBD1	CASSLWAGGAAEAFF	TGTGCCAGCAGTTTATGGGCAGGGGGCGCCGCAGAAGCTTTCTTT
TRBJ1-2	-	TRBV14	-	CASSQRNRYGYTF	TGTGCCAGCAGCCAACGGAATCGCTATGGCTACACCTTC
TRBJ2-6	-	TRBV12-3/TRBV12-4	-	CASNAPGSGANVLTF	TGTGCCAGCAATGCACCAGGCTCTGGGGCCAACGTCCTGACTTTC
TRBJ2-1	-	TRBV25-1	-	CASTSLGRSSYDEQFF	TGTGCCAGCACCTCCCTTGGACGGAGCTCCTACGATGAGCAGTTCTTC
TRBJ1-1	many	TRBV12-3/TRBV12-4	-	CASSNPSHEAFF	TGTGCCAGCAGCAATCCAAGTCATGAAGCTTTCTTT
TRBJ2-3	many	TRBV7-9	TRBD2	CASSSPTSGRPHTQYF	TGTGCCAGCAGCTCGCCGACTAGCGGGAGACCTCATACGCAGTATTTT
TRBJ2-1	many	TRBV3-1	TRBD1	CASSFGQGFYNEQFF	TGTGCCAGCAGCTTTGGACAGGGGTTCTACAATGAGCAGTTCTTC
TRBJ2-1	many	TRBV6-1	-	CASSKGDYHSYNEQFF	TGTGCCAGCAGTAAGGGGGACTACCACTCCTACAATGAGCAGTTCTTC
TRBJ2-7	many	TRBV6-1	TRBD2	CSTKAGGFYEQYF	TGTTCGACCAAAGCGGGAGGTTTCTACGAGCAGTACTTC
TRBJ2-1	-	TRBV4-1	-	CASSQATGEQFF	TGCGCCAGCAGCCAAGCTACAGGCGAGCAGTTCTTC
TRBJ2-1	-	TRBV4-1	TRBD2	CASMGLANSYNEQFF	TGCGCCAGCATGGGACTAGCGAACTCCTACAATGAGCAGTTCTTC
TRBJ2-2	many	TRBV30	-	CAWAAVNTGELFF	TGTGCCTGGGCAGCAGTAAACACCGGGGAGCTGTTTTTT
TRBJ2-3	many	TRBV12-3/TRBV12-4	TRBD2	CASSPGTRSTDTQYF	TGTGCCAGCAGTCCCGGGACTAGAAGTACGGATACGCAGTATTTT
TRBJ1-1	-	TRBV7-2	-	CASSSSSGGAFF	TGTGCCAGCAGCTCCTCGAGTGGGGGGGCTTTCTTT
TRBJ2-1	many	TRBV2	-	CASSPEDSGNEQFF	TGTGCCAGCAGTCCCGAGGATAGCGGTAATGAGCAGTTCTTC
TRBJ2-2	-	TRBV4-2	-	CASSQDQGEGAGELFF	TGTGCCAGCAGCCAAGATCAAGGAGAAGGGGCCGGGGAGCTGTTTTTT
TRBJ2-5	few	TRBV19	-	CASSTGQSGFQETQYF	TGTGCCAGTAGTACCGGACAGTCCGGGTTTCAAGAGACCCAGTACTTC
TRBJ2-3	-	TRBV4-1	-	CASSLGGGRDTQYF	TGCGCCAGCAGCCTGGGTGGTGGCAGAGATACGCAGTATTTT
TRBJ2-5	-	TRBV7-2	TRBD2	CASSLFRWLAGWQETQYF	TGTGCCAGCAGCTTATTTCGCTGGCTAGCGGGGTGGCAAGAGACCCAGTACTTC
TRBJ1-1	many	TRBV19	-	CATRDPGEAFF	TGTGCCACCCGGGACCCGGGTGAAGCTTTCTTT
TRBJ2-1	-	TRBV11-2	TRBD2	CASSQVASGTHPSYNEQFF	TGTGCCAGCAGCCAAGTGGCTAGCGGGACCCACCCCTCCTACAATGAGCAGTTCTTC
TRBJ2-1	few	TRBV4-1	-	CASSKDSSSYNEQFF	TGCGCCAGCAGCAAAGACTCGAGCTCCTACAATGAGCAGTTCTTC
TRBJ2-7	many	TRBV18	-	CASSLKTVDEQYF	TGTGCCAGCTCACTAAAGACGGTTGACGAGCAGTACTTC
TRBJ2-3	-	TRBV14	-	CASAGGRIETDTQYF	TGTGCCAGCGCGGGTGGGAGAATTGAGACAGATACGCAGTATTTT
TRBJ2-7	many	TRBV27	-	CASSFRGPPANYEQYF	TGTGCCAGCAGTTTCCGCGGACCTCCGGCAAACTACGAGCAGTACTTC
TRBJ2-3	many	TRBV5-1	-	CASTAGSTDTQYF	TGCGCCAGCACGGCGGGGAGCACAGATACGCAGTATTTT
TRBJ2-6	-	TRBV5-5	-	CASSQVHHTSSGANVLTF	TGCGCCAGCAGCCAAGTTCATCATACTTCCTCTGGGGCCAACGTCCTGACTTTC
TRBJ1-2	-	TRBV9	-	CASSLTGPYYGYTF	TGTGCCAGCAGCTTGACAGGACCCTACTATGGCTACACCTTC
TRBJ1-1	many	TRBV6-1	-	CASSSHRSTEAFF	TGTGCCAGCAGTTCTCACAGGAGCACTGAAGCTTTCTTT